The source of this TCR beta chain is a study of blood T cell repertoires in COVID-19 (dated by TCRdb to about 2020). About the investigation overall: The collaborator samples originated in the United States, Italy and Spain and spanned the acute and convalescent phases of COVID-19. The sample metadata nearly always contained a de-identified subject ID, COVID-19 status, age in years and sex. The prospective study material was composed of cDNA or gDNA derived from T cells, B-cell-depleted T cells, or PBMCs. The repertoires were made available in a free public database intended to serve as a resource for research on the immune response to SARS-CoV-2. HLA class I and class II types, where available, came from metadata supplied by the sample provider rather than from assay-based typing. Subjects who had been exposed to COVID-19, were actively infected with it, or had recovered from it provided the deeply sampled blood TCRbeta repertoires that made up the dataset. The samples were drawn from two sources: the first 160 participants of the ongoing ImmuneRACE study, and 1,254 subjects contributed by 6 global collaborators. Results and caveats for the whole study, not just this receptor: Clinical and demographic metadata were provided uncurated, with the amount varying by source and participant.

TCRbeta CDR3 regions were amplified from genomic DNA using the immunoSEQ Assay, a bias-controlled multiplex PCR. Regarding the original processing steps: Within the assay, amplification of reference gene primers was used to estimate how many nucleated cells each sample contained. To quantify the absolute abundance of each unique TCRbeta CDR3 rearrangement, sequence reads were collapsed and filtered. For each sample, productive Simpson clonality was calculated as the square root of Simpson's diversity index over productive rearrangements. Imported from immuneACCESS, the table was reduced by TCRdb to in-frame sequences with V and J called. These copies leave out some clones; in studies compared against another copy, an unresolved V gene accounts for under half, and the cause of the remainder is not known. The D gene and trimming were derived from the DNA, and the V and J assignments and clone size from that table. The sample table contains approximately 100,000 clones; only one count was recorded for about 80% of them. Clones ranked in the top ten supply over 10% of the sample.

Collaborating institutions collected whole blood in K2EDTA tubes following their own protocols. For TCRbeta analysis, collaborators shipped samples in one of three forms: frozen whole blood, isolated PBMCs, or DNA extracted from either of those sample types. In regard to this clone: Its recognized antigen is unknown. Qualities for individual bases were not recorded, and no much larger clone is one base off.

The CDR3 sequence holds 17 residues, the cysteine and phenylalanine included. Just the 51-base CDR3 DNA is kept, in frame starting at base 1. Trimming accounts for 1 base at V and 2 bases at J, while the number of junction bases matched to no gene is 6. The germline V gene supplies CDR1 KGHDR and CDR2 SFDVKD. This TCR was sampled from a human donor in a cohort sampled during active or convalescent COVID-19. The sequenced sample was peripheral blood. This receptor chain uses TRBV24-1 and TRBJ2-3, and 9 junction bases match TRBD2. The CDR3 region has the sequence CATSDFATSGNTDTQYF. The DNA is TGTGCCACCAGTGATTTCGCGACTAGCGGAAACACAGATACGCAGTATTTT.